This T cell receptor (beta chain) derives from a study of identical twins. Germline-derived CDR1 and CDR2 are SGHNT and YENEEA. After removal of 4 bases from V and 3 bases from J, the junction contained 8 bases not matched to a gene. The CDR3 has 15 amino acids. This clonotype was picked up a small number of times. TCRdb recomputed calls from the 5' RACE reads with MiXCR, one row per CDR3 protein. The table shows around 340,000 distinct CDR3 sequences, with roughly 10% occurring only once. The sample taken for sequencing was naive T cells sorted from blood. The TCR was taken from a woman aged 50 to 60 in good health. The rearrangement joins TRBV11-3 to TRBJ2-7, with TRBD1 matching over 8 bases. The CDR3: CASSSRGPAGYEQYF. Here the CDR3 DNA reads TGTGCCAGCAGCTCCAGGGGGCCCGCTGGCTACGAGCAGTACTTC.